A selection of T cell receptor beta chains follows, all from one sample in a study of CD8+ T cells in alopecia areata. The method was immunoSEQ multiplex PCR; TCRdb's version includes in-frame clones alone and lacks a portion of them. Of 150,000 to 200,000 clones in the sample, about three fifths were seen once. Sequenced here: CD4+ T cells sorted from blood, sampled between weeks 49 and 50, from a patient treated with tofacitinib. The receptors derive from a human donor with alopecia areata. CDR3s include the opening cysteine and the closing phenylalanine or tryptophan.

CDR3: CASSPLREQFF; V: TRBV7-9; J: TRBJ2-1
CDR3: CASSSGGISEQYF; V: TRBV5-1; J: TRBJ2-7
CDR3: CASSVDRSDTQYF; V: TRBV9; J: TRBJ2-3
CDR3: CSVARAATKAFF; V: TRBV29-1; J: TRBJ1-1
CDR3: CSAKWGAYGYTF; V: TRBV29-1; J: TRBJ1-2
CDR3: CAWSLRGRGTEAFF; V: TRBV30; J: TRBJ1-1
CDR3: CSAGQGLGHTQYF; V: TRBV29-1; J: TRBJ2-3
CDR3: CASSQAGLAGVNEQFF; V: TRBV4-2; J: TRBJ2-1
CDR3: CASSSTQGQETQYF; V: TRBV5-1; J: TRBJ2-5
CDR3: CASSQDWRGGYEQYF; V: TRBV4-1; J: TRBJ2-7
CDR3: CASSLLENTGELFF; V: TRBV7-3; J: TRBJ2-2
CDR3: CASSPWTSGVTDTQYF; V: TRBV9; J: TRBJ2-3
CDR3: CASTLTGANVLTF; V: TRBV13; J: TRBJ2-6
CDR3: CASSSGQGVDEQFF; V: TRBV11-3; J: TRBJ2-1
CDR3: CAWSPIPNSPLHF; V: TRBV30; J: TRBJ1-6
CDR3: CASSSVAGRNEQFF; V: TRBV7-2; J: TRBJ2-1
CDR3: CASSGDRYNEQFF; V: TRBV2; J: TRBJ2-1
CDR3: CASSPLGTVIGIYEQYF; V: TRBV5-1; J: TRBJ2-7
CDR3: CASRLGGGMSNGYTF; V: TRBV6-5; J: TRBJ1-2
CDR3: CASSLPGQHTDTQYF; V: TRBV5-1; J: TRBJ2-3
CDR3: CASSVGLGGYNEQFF; V: TRBV9; J: TRBJ2-1
CDR3: CASSFGTVWTGHTEAFF; V: TRBV5-6; J: TRBJ1-1
CDR3: CASSQGEARYEQYF; V: TRBV4-1; J: TRBJ2-7
CDR3: CASSRPTGSSTDTQYF; V: TRBV4-1; J: TRBJ2-3
CDR3: CSVRLGFYGYTF; V: TRBV29-1; J: TRBJ1-2
CDR3: CASSDLQGVIRTF; V: TRBV10-2; J: TRBJ1-2
CDR3: CASSKDRDEQYF; V: TRBV11-1; J: TRBJ2-7
CDR3: CASSRPVERNEQFF; V: TRBV7-2; J: TRBJ2-1
CDR3: CASKDRRMETQYF; V: TRBV6-1; J: TRBJ2-5
CDR3: CSASSKNIQYF; V: TRBV20-1; J: TRBJ2-4
CDR3: CAWTGSNYGYTF; V: TRBV30; J: TRBJ1-2
CDR3: CASSSGTVEVEKLFF; V: TRBV5-1; J: TRBJ1-4
CDR3: CASSAGAGTEAFF; V: TRBV19; J: TRBJ1-1
CDR3: CASSYSGEAFF; V: TRBV6-5; J: TRBJ1-1
CDR3: CSARQGEFYEQYF; V: TRBV29-1; J: TRBJ2-7
CDR3: CASSSPGGSMETQYF; V: TRBV18; J: TRBJ2-5
CDR3: CASSVDQGSNQPQHF; V: TRBV9; J: TRBJ1-5
CDR3: CSVAGATWVDTEAFF; V: TRBV29-1; J: TRBJ1-1
CDR3: CSVMIAGGPSGELFF; V: TRBV29-1; J: TRBJ2-2
CDR3: CASSYGFGNQPQHF; V: TRBV6-5; J: TRBJ1-5
CDR3: CASSLLSGASYNEQFF; V: TRBV27; J: TRBJ2-1
CDR3: CATSAREGLVNSPLHF; V: TRBV15; J: TRBJ1-6
CDR3: CSARFVPEAFF; V: TRBV20-1; J: TRBJ1-1
CDR3: CASSSWEGETQYF; V: TRBV5-1; J: TRBJ2-5
CDR3: CASSLTNRGTTEAFF; V: TRBV5-1; J: TRBJ1-1
CDR3: CASSGRQVVKTDTQYF; V: TRBV5-6; J: TRBJ2-3
CDR3: CASSLALNQPQHF; V: TRBV7-2; J: TRBJ1-5
CDR3: CSGKERSMNTEAFF; V: TRBV29-1; J: TRBJ1-1
CDR3: CSVGDTQYF; V: TRBV29-1; J: TRBJ2-3
CDR3: CSAQQGGGYTF; V: TRBV29-1; J: TRBJ1-2
CDR3: CAWSVAGLNQPQHF; V: TRBV30; J: TRBJ1-5